The next 19 T cell receptor beta chains were all read from a single sample in a study of shared clonotypes between healthy human individuals (dated by TCRdb to the early 2020s). The method behind the library was the immunoSEQ multiplex PCR assay. TCRdb took this table from immuneACCESS and kept in-frame rearrangements with V and J called. Such tables lack part of the clones; where checked against another copy, unresolved V genes explain under half of the gap, and the rest is unexplained. This sample gives over 300,000 clones in total; roughly 91% of them show up just once. Around 15% of the sample belongs to the ten largest clones. The sample was memory CD8+ T cells sorted from blood. The intended sense of this specimen's cell subset or site label: CD45RO+ cells pooled with CCR7-negative TemRA cells. The source is a man aged 18 to 35 in good health.

This clone has a single count. The chain links TRBV18 to TRBJ1-5; D remains unclear. The CDR3 is made up of 15 amino acids. Germline-derived CDR1 and CDR2 are KGHSH and LQKENI. Deletions cut 5 bases from V and 4 bases from J, with 15 bases between. CDR3 in DNA: TGTGCCAGCTCAACTACTCCCGTACTAAATCAGCCCCAGCATTTT. Protein product: CASSTTPVLNQPQHF. The whole variable domain, filled in from reference TRBV18 and TRBJ1-5, reads NAGVMQNPRHLVRRRGQEARLRCSPMKGHSHVYWYRQLPEEGLKFMVYLQKENIIDESGMPKERFSAEFPKEGPSILRIQQVVRGDSAAYFCASSTTPVLNQPQHFGDGTRLSIL.

This clone was seen at least ten times. The chain combines TRBV9 with TRBJ1-2; no definite D call. The ends were cut back, 0 bases at V and 4 bases at J, with 25 bases in the middle. The CDR3 runs to 19 residues. Per the germline V gene, CDR1 is SGDLS and CDR2 is YYNGEE. The CDR3 protein is CASSVGPGRATPRGYGYTF. The DNA for the CDR3 is TGTGCCAGCAGCGTAGGCCCTGGAAGGGCCACACCCCGGGGCTATGGCTACACCTTC.

The V and J genes are TRBV4-3 and TRBJ2-1; a weak D match, TRBD2 (6 bases). Between the trimmed V and J ends, which lost 0 bases and 10 bases, there was a span of 19 bases. The CDR3 consists of 16 residues. Germline CDR1 is LGHNA and CDR2 is YSLEER. As DNA, the CDR3 is TGCGCCAGCAGCCAAGATCGTTCTAGCGTTGGGCACGAGCAGTTCTTC. Translation gives CASSQDRSSVGHEQFF.

This sequence joins TRBV11-2 and TRBJ2-7; D uncertain. CDR3 length: 12 residues. Per the germline V gene, CDR1 is SGHAT and CDR2 is FQNNGV. Trimming shortened V by 1 base and J by 3 bases, and 4 bases separated the two germline ends. The DNA for the CDR3 is TGTGCCAGCAGCTTAGCCCTCTACGAGCAGTACTTC. The encoded protein is CASSLALYEQYF.

This chain links TRBV15 with TRBJ2-5; D remains unclear. V was pared by 2 bases and J by 1 base, with 8 bases between. The CDR3 sequence is 14 residues long. Germline CDR1 and CDR2: LNHNV and YYDKDF (reference sequence). The CDR3: CATSRSRIQETQYF. The CDR3 DNA is TGTGCCACCAGCAGAAGCAGGATCCAAGAGACCCAGTACTTC.

This rearrangement joins TRBV5-6 to TRBJ2-5; TRBD1 might be the D (5 bases). CDR3 length: 15 amino acids. Looked up from germline, CDR1 is SGHDT and CDR2 is YYEEEE. Trimming pared 0 bases from V and 2 bases from J, leaving 11 bases between. CDR3 nucleotide sequence: TGTGCCAGCAGCTTGGTACAGGAAAGGCAAGAGACCCAGTACTTC. Translated: CASSLVQERQETQYF. Drawing the rest from reference TRBV5-6 and TRBJ2-5, the complete variable domain is DAGVTQSPTHLIKTRGQQVTLRCSPKSGHDTVSWYQQALGQGPQFIFQYYEEEERQRGNFPDRFSGHQFPNYSSELNVNALLLGDSALYLCASSLVQERQETQYFGPGTRLLVL.

The V and J genes are TRBV11-2 and TRBJ2-1, with 13 bases fitting TRBD2. Trimming took 4 bases from V and 9 from J; bases not matched to a gene: 9. CDR3 length: 16 residues. From germline, CDR1 is SGHAT and CDR2 FQNNGV. The CDR3 loop is CASSSGTGLAGLEQFF. DNA of the CDR3: TGTGCCAGCAGCTCAGGGACGGGACTAGCGGGACTTGAGCAGTTCTTC.

The chain links TRBV2 to TRBJ2-7; D call uncertain. The V end lost 7 bases, the J end lost 4 bases, and 5 bases lay between the germline ends. Germline CDR1 SNHLY, CDR2 FYNNEI. This CDR3 comprises 10 residues. The DNA for the CDR3 is TGTGCCAGCATTGGGTACGAGCAGTACTTC. It translates to CASIGYEQYF. Combining the CDR3 with reference TRBV2 and TRBJ2-7 gives the whole variable domain EPEVTQTPSHQVTQMGQEVILRCVPISNHLYFYWYRQILGQKVEFLVSFYNNEISEKSEIFDDQFSVERPDGSNFTLKIRSTKLEDSAMYFCASIGYEQYFGPGTRLTVT.

The chain couples TRBV5-4 to TRBJ1-6, with 10 bases matching TRBD1. Looked up from germline, CDR1 is SGHNT and CDR2 is YYREEE (reference sequence). The CDR3 has 14 residues. Germline trimming cut 0 bases from V and 10 bases from J; bases unmatched to any gene: 1. CDR3 in amino acids: CASSLGTGGSPLHF. The CDR3, as DNA: TGTGCCAGCAGCTTGGGGACAGGGGGATCACCCCTCCACTTT.

The chain employs TRBV4-1 and TRBJ1-1, with unresolved D. The CDR3 spans 14 residues. Germline assignment: CDR1 MGHRA and CDR2 YSYEKL. Trimming removed 2 bases at V and 1 base at J, with 8 bases between. CDR3 loop: CASSQLNPNTEAFF. Written as DNA, the CDR3 is TGCGCCAGCAGCCAACTTAACCCGAACACTGAAGCTTTCTTT.

This CDR3 is CASSSSVGEWNTEAFF. DNA of the CDR3: TGTGCCAGCAGTTCTTCTGTCGGGGAGTGGAACACTGAAGCTTTCTTT. The chain is built from TRBV6-5 and TRBJ1-1; no firm D call. Trimming stripped 4 bases from V and 1 base from J, with 16 bases between. CDR3 length: 16 amino acids. From germline, CDR1 is MNHEY and CDR2 SVGAGI.

The chain joins TRBV9 to TRBJ2-3; 7 nucleotides line up with TRBD2. Looked up from germline, CDR1 is SGDLS and CDR2 is YYNGEE. The CDR3 totals 15 residues. The J segment lost 2 bases and the V segment lost 1 base, leaving 4 bases of the junction unmatched. CDR3 amino acids: CASSVRGLTTDTQYF. In DNA form, the CDR3 reads TGTGCCAGCAGCGTACGGGGACTAACCACAGATACGCAGTATTTT.

The chain carries TRBV5-6 and TRBJ1-5; unclear D gene. Germline V CDR1 and CDR2: SGHDT, YYEEEE. Trimming cost V 2 bases and J 5 bases, with 8 bases left between them. This CDR3 spans 13 amino acids. The CDR3 DNA is TGTGCCAGCAGCTTTAGGGATCATCAGCCCCAGCATTTT. This sequence encodes CASSFRDHQPQHF.

V gene TRBV11-2 combines with J gene TRBJ2-6, with no clear D. This CDR3 spans 18 amino acids. V lost 3 bases and J lost 4, with 19 bases in between. The germline CDR1 and CDR2 sequences are SGHAT and FQNNGV. CDR3 sequence: CASSFLGGAILGANVLTF. For the CDR3, the DNA is TGTGCCAGCAGCTTCTTGGGTGGTGCGATTTTAGGGGCCAACGTCCTGACTTTC.

The chain couples TRBV29-1 to TRBJ2-7; 9 bases map to TRBD1. The trim removed 7 bases at V and 4 bases at J, leaving 5 bases unmatched. The CDR3 has 12 residues. Germline V gives CDR1 SQVTM, CDR2 ANQGSEA. The CDR3 region has the DNA TGCAGCGGGATCGACAGGGGGTACGAGCAGTACTTC. The encoded protein is CSGIDRGYEQYF.

The sample holds a few counts of this clone. V usage is TRBV6-1 and J usage is TRBJ1-4, with D maybe TRBD1 (5 bases). V lost 2 bases, J lost 0 bases, and 10 bases lay in between. Germline-derived CDR1 and CDR2 are MNHNS and SASEGT. The CDR3 extends over 16 amino acids. The CDR3 loop reads CASSEQGLATNEKLFF. The CDR3, as DNA: TGTGCCAGCAGTGAACAGGGACTTGCAACTAATGAAAAACTGTTTTTT.

This chain joins TRBV10-2 and TRBJ2-7; D is uncertain. Trimming took off 0 bases at V and 4 bases at J, with 4 bases between the two ends. Germline values: CDR1 WSHSY, CDR2 SAAADI. This CDR3 spans 12 amino acids. CDR3: CASSESVYEQYF. CDR3 DNA: TGCGCCAGCAGTGAGTCGGTGTACGAGCAGTACTTC.

This sequence joins TRBV6-1 and TRBJ1-3; no definite D call. Germline lookup yields CDR1 MNHNS and CDR2 SASEGT. There are 15 residues in the CDR3. The V end lost 6 bases, the J end lost 0 bases, and 12 bases lay between the germline ends. As DNA, the CDR3 is TGTGCCAGCAGCCCTGGGCGGGGCTCTGGAAACACCATATATTTT. Translating it yields CASSPGRGSGNTIYF.

This clone was detected only once. V usage is TRBV19 and J usage is TRBJ1-6; D remains ambiguous. In germline, CDR1 is LNHDA, CDR2 SQIVND (reference sequence). Trimming stripped 7 bases from V and 0 bases from J, with 16 bases between. The CDR3 length is 17 residues. The CDR3 protein is CASTPRKGSSYNSPLHF. CDR3 coding DNA: TGTGCCAGTACCCCAAGAAAGGGCTCCTCCTATAATTCACCCCTCCACTTT.